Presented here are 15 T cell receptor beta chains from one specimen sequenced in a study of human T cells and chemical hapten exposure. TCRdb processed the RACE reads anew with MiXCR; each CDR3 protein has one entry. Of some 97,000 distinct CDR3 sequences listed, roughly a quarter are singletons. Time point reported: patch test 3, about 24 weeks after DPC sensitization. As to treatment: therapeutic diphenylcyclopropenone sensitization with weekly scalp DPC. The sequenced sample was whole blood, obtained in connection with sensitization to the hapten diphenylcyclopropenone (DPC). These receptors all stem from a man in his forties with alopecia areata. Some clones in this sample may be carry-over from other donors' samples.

The CDR3 loop reads CASSLRLSNQPQHF. For the CDR3, the DNA is TGTGCCAGCAGTTTAAGACTTAGCAATCAGCCCCAGCATTTT. The chain is built from TRBV27 and TRBJ1-5; D not resolved. This CDR3 has 14 amino acids. The germline V gene has CDR1 MNHEY and CDR2 SMNVEV (reference sequence). The V gene lost 2 bases and the J gene lost 0 bases, with 5 bases spanning the gap.

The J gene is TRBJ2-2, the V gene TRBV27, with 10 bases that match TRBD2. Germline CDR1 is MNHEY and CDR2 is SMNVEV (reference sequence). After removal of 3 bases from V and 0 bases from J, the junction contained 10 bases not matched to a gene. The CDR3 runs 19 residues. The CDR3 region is CASSFSPLAGRPNTGELFF. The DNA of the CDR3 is TGTGCCAGCAGTTTCTCCCCACTAGCGGGAAGGCCGAACACCGGGGAGCTGTTTTTT.

The CDR3 DNA is TGTGCCAGCAGTCCGGGACAGGGGGGAAGTACCCAGTACTTC. It translates to CASSPGQGGSTQYF. The chain recombines TRBV28 with TRBJ2-5; TRBD1 aligns across 11 bases. The germline gives CDR1 MDHEN, CDR2 SYDVKM. Trimming removed 5 bases from V and 8 bases from J; junction bases left unmatched: 7. The CDR3 sequence is 14 residues long. The full variable domain, completed using reference TRBV28 and TRBJ2-5, is DVKVTQSSRYLVKRTGEKVFLECVQDMDHENMFWYRQDPGLGLRLIYFSYDVKMKEKGDIPEGYSVSREKKERFSLILESASTNQTSMYLCASSPGQGGSTQYFGPGTRLLVL.

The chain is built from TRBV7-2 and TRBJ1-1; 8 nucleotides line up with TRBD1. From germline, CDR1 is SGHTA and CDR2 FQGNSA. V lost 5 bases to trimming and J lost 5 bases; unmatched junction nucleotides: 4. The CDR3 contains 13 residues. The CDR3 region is CASSKYRGTEAFF. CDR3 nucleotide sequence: TGTGCCAGCAGCAAGTACAGGGGGACTGAAGCTTTCTTT.

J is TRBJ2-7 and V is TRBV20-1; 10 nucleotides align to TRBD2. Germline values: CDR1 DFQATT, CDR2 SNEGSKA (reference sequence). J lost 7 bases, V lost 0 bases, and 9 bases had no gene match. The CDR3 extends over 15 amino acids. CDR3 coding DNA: TGCAGTGCTAGAGATGGGGCTAGCGGGAGTAGGGAGCAGTACTTC. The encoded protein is CSARDGASGSREQYF.

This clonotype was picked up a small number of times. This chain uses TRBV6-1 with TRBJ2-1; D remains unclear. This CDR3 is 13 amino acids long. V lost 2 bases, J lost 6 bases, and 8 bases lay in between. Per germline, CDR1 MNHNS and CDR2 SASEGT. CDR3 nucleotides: TGTGCCAGCAGTGAACTTATGGTCAATGAGCAGTTCTTC. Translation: CASSELMVNEQFF.

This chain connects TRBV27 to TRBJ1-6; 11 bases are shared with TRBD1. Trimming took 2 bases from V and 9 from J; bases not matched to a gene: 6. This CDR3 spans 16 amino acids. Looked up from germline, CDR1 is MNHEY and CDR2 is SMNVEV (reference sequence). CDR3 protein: CASSLTGQGGVSPLHF. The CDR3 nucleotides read TGTGCCAGCAGTTTAACGGGACAGGGGGGGGTTTCACCCCTCCACTTT.

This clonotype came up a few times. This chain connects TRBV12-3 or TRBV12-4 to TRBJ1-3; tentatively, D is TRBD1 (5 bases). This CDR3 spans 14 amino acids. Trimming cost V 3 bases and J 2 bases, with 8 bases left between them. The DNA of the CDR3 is TGTGCCAGCAGTTTTCGGACACCTGGAAACACCATATATTTT. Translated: CASSFRTPGNTIYF.

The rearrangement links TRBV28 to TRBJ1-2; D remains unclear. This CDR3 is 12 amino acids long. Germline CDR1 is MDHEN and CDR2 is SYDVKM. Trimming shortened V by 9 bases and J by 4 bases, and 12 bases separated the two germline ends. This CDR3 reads CASRQAPYGYTF. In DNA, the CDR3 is TGTGCCAGTCGTCAGGCACCCTATGGCTACACCTTC.

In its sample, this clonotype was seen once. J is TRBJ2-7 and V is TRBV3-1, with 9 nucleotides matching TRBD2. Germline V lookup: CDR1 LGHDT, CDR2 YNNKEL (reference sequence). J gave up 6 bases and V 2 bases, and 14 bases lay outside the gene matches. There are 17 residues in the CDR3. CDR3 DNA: TGTGCCAGCAGCCAATTCCCACTAGGCGGGAGGGGTTCCGAGCAGTACTTC. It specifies CASSQFPLGGRGSEQYF.

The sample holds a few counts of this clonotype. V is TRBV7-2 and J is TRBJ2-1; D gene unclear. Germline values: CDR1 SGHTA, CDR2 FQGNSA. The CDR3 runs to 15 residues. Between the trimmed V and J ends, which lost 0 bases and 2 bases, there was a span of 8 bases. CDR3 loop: CASSLADLPYNEQFF. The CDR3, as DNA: TGTGCCAGCAGCTTAGCAGACCTACCCTACAATGAGCAGTTCTTC.

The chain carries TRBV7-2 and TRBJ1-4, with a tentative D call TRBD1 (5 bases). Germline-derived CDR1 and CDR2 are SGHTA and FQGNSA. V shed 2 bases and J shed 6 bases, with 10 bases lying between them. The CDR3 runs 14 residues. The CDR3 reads CASSLSLTDEKLFF. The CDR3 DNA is TGTGCCAGCAGCTTAAGTTTGACAGATGAAAAACTGTTTTTT.

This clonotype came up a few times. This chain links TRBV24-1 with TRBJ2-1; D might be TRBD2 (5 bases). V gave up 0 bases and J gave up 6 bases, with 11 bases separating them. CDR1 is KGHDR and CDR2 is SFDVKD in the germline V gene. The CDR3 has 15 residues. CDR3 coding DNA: TGTGCCACCAGTGATTTGAGGGAGACCACCAATGAGCAGTTCTTC. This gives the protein CATSDLRETTNEQFF.

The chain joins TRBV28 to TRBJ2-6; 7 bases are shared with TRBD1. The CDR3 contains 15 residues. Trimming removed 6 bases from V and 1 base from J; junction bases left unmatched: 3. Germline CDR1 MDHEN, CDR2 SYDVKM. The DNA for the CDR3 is TGTGCCAGCAGAAACAGGGGTTCTGGGGCCAACGTCCTGACTTTC. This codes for CASRNRGSGANVLTF. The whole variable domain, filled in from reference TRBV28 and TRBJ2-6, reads DVKVTQSSRYLVKRTGEKVFLECVQDMDHENMFWYRQDPGLGLRLIYFSYDVKMKEKGDIPEGYSVSREKKERFSLILESASTNQTSMYLCASRNRGSGANVLTFGAGSRLTVL.

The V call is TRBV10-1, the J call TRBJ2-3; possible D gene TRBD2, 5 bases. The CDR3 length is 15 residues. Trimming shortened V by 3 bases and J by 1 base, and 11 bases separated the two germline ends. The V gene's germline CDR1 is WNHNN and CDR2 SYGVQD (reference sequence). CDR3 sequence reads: CASSEREGGTDTQYF. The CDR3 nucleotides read TGCGCCAGCAGTGAACGGGAAGGCGGCACAGATACGCAGTATTTT.